This section outlines one TCR beta chain sequence together with its context. This entry belongs to a study of OX40 agonist ivuxolimab in advanced cancers. Clones were sequenced by immunoSEQ multiplex PCR, and TCRdb holds only the in-frame ones, with some missing. The sample lists 95,000 to 100,000 clones, 80% to 95% seen once, with around 1.6% in the top ten. This CDR3 has 17 residues. V lost 5 bases and J lost 3; bases outside the gene matches: 14. Per germline, CDR1 MNHEY and CDR2 SMNVEV (reference sequence). This chain joins TRBV27 and TRBJ2-7, with TRBD2 identical over 9 bases. The receptor comes from an adult with an advanced solid tumor such as melanoma, head and neck, liver or kidney cancer. The sample here was CD4+ or CD8+ T cells sorted from blood, taken in a trial of the OX40 agonist ivuxolimab. This CDR3 reads CASSDIAGDKTYYEQYF. In DNA form, the CDR3 reads TGTGCCAGCAGTGACATAGCGGGAGATAAGACGTACTACGAGCAGTACTTC.